This T cell receptor beta chain was profiled in a study of Ad26.COV2.S vaccination and SARS-CoV-2 variants. In the study overall: Into the muscle, Ad26.COV2.S was dosed once or twice, 56 days apart. Study-wide findings and caveats: Quantification of TCR breadth and depth may have yielded underestimates of total T cell responses. Substantial response breadth was reportedly seen for spike-specific CD8+ and CD4+ T cells after vaccination. Placebo recipients trailed vaccine recipients in spike-specific TCR breadth.

Turning to this clone: Its antigen is not known.

Treatment meaning: 15 to 20 received Ad26.COV2.S at low or high dose, single or two shots; 5 received placebo; per-sample allocation not given. Sampling happened 63 days after the first vaccine or placebo injection. The germline CDR1 and CDR2 sequences are SGDLS and YYNGEE. The CDR3 covers 15 residues. Between the trimmed V and J ends, which lost 3 bases and 6 bases, there was a span of 15 bases. Generated by immunoSEQ multiplex PCR, the TCRdb table keeps only in-frame clones and is missing some. The table shows 330,000 or so clones, with around 90% occurring only once. The source was peripheral blood, collected in a trial of Ad26.COV2.S vaccine versus placebo. The receptor was derived from a person aged 18-65 years who received the Ad26.COV2.S COVID-19 vaccine or a placebo. The genes are TRBV9 and TRBJ2-2, with a possible D match to TRBD1 (5 bases). The chain's CDR3 is CASSDQGSWAGELFF. Here the CDR3 DNA reads TGTGCCAGCAGCGATCAGGGTTCATGGGCCGGGGAGCTGTTTTTT.